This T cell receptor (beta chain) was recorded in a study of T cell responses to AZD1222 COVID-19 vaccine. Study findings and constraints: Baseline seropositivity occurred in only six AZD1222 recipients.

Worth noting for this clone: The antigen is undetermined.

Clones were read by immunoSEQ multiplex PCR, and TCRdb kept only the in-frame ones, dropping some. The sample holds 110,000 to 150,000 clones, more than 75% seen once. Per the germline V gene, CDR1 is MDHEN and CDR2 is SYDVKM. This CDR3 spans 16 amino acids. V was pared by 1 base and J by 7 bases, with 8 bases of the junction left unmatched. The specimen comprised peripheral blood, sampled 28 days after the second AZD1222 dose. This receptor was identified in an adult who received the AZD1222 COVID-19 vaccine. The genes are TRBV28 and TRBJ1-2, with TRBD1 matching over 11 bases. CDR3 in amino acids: CASSLFNEGQGGGYTF. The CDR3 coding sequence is TGTGCCAGCAGTTTATTTAACGAGGGACAGGGGGGTGGCTACACCTTC.